This T cell receptor (beta chain) was identified during a study of identical twins. Points from the study as a whole: Cord blood beta clonotypes present at high abundance carried fewer insertions; no such pattern appeared in memory repertoires.

The germline V and J ends were trimmed by 4 bases and 6 bases, with 28 bases remaining between them. This CDR3 region has 19 residues. The germline V gene has CDR1 MDHEN and CDR2 SYDVKM. In TCRdb, the 5' RACE reads were re-called with MiXCR into one record per CDR3 protein. The data show 200,000 to 250,000 distinct CDR3 sequences, with approximately 7% seen just once and approximately 3.6% held by the top ten. This clonotype has a count of ten or more. Its matching antigen is unknown. The same specimen was also included in a second study, on yellow fever vaccine responses in identical twins.

The clonotype originates from a woman under 30 in good health. The sample taken for sequencing was memory (CD45RO+) T cells sorted from blood. The rearrangement uses TRBV28 and TRBJ1-5; weak D call: TRBD1 (6 bases). CDR3 region: CASSYTRAQGNIRGQPQHF. CDR3 in DNA: TGTGCCAGCAGTTATACCCGGGCGCAGGGGAACATAAGGGGTCAGCCCCAGCATTTT.